Below are 24 T cell receptor beta chains sequenced from a single sample in a study of shared clonotypes between healthy human individuals. Generated by immunoSEQ multiplex PCR, the TCRdb table keeps only in-frame clones and is missing some. In the table there are over 400,000 clones, about 96% of which are singletons. The sequenced material came from naive CD4+ T cells sorted from blood. Subset in this sample: CD45RA+ positively selected. These TCRs come from a woman under 40 in good health.

To note about this clone: Other nucleotide sequences from this sample produce the same CDR3. The chain uses TRBV6-6 and TRBJ2-5; D ambiguous. The germline CDR1 and CDR2 sequences are MNHNY and SVGAGI (reference sequence). The CDR3 is 12 amino acids. V lost 0 bases to trimming and J lost 4 bases, with 3 bases between them. The CDR3 here is CASSYSGETQYF. CDR3 DNA: TGTGCCAGCAGTTACTCGGGAGAGACCCAGTACTTC.

The rearrangement uses TRBV5-1 and TRBJ2-6; 9 nucleotides match TRBD1. V trimming: 5 bases; J trimming: 7 bases; junction bases outside the gene matches: 4. The germline V gene has CDR1 SGHRS and CDR2 YFSETQ. The CDR3 runs to 14 residues. CDR3: CASRGTGFANVLTF. CDR3 sequence (DNA): TGCGCCAGCAGAGGGACAGGGTTCGCCAACGTCCTGACTTTC.

The chain employs TRBV5-1 and TRBJ2-3; D not certain. The CDR3 is 12 residues long. V gave up 0 bases and J gave up 4 bases, with 3 bases separating them. The germline gives CDR1 SGHRS, CDR2 YFSETQ. The chain's CDR3 is CASSLVPDTQYF. CDR3 DNA sequence: TGCGCCAGCAGCTTGGTCCCAGATACGCAGTATTTT.

The genes are TRBV2 and TRBJ1-4; no definite D call. The CDR3 is 13 amino acids. Germline lookup yields CDR1 SNHLY and CDR2 FYNNEI. Trimming shortened V by 9 bases and J by 0 bases, and 8 bases separated the two germline ends. The CDR3 here is CASGRSTNEKLFF. The CDR3 region has the DNA TGTGCCAGTGGACGTTCAACTAATGAAAAACTGTTTTTT.

This chain connects TRBV30 to TRBJ2-1; D not certain. CDR1 is GTSNPN and CDR2 is SVGIG in the germline V gene (reference sequence). Trimming cost V 2 bases and J 0 bases, with 11 bases left between them. The CDR3 loop spans 15 amino acids. The CDR3 loop is CAWSTVKSSYNEQFF. Written as DNA, the CDR3 is TGTGCCTGGAGTACTGTTAAGAGCTCCTACAATGAGCAGTTCTTC.

The J gene is TRBJ2-5, the V gene TRBV7-7, with TRBD1 as a possible D gene (6 bases). In germline, CDR1 is SSHAT, CDR2 FNYEAQ (reference sequence). This CDR3 spans 13 amino acids. V lost 5 bases to trimming and J lost 4 bases, with 11 bases between them. Here the CDR3 reads CASSRDNAETQYF. The CDR3 region has the DNA TGTGCCAGCAGCAGGGACAACGCAGAGACCCAGTACTTC.

The chain employs TRBV5-1 and TRBJ2-3; TRBD2 is a possible D gene (5 bases). The V gene lost 0 bases and the J gene lost 1 base, with 12 bases spanning the gap. Looked up from germline, CDR1 is SGHRS and CDR2 is YFSETQ. The CDR3 covers 16 residues. DNA for the CDR3: TGCGCCAGCAGCTTGGTCTTAGGGAGAGGCACAGATACGCAGTATTTT. It yields the protein CASSLVLGRGTDTQYF.

This chain connects TRBV19 to TRBJ2-2; 8 bases are a match to TRBD2. The CDR3 is made up of 15 amino acids. V dropped 7 bases and J dropped 3; count of bases not matched to a gene: 7. CDR1 and CDR2 (germline): LNHDA, SQIVND (reference sequence). CDR3 region: CASTLPGRDTGELFF. CDR3 coding DNA: TGTGCCAGTACCCTCCCCGGGAGGGACACCGGGGAGCTGTTTTTT.

The V call is TRBV28, the J call TRBJ2-7; no definite D call. Trimming pared 1 base from V and 4 bases from J, leaving 11 bases between. Germline CDR1 reads MDHEN; CDR2 reads SYDVKM. The CDR3 is 14 amino acids. CDR3 coding DNA: TGTGCCAGCAGTTTATCGCAGGTGCGGTACGAGCAGTACTTC. Its translation is CASSLSQVRYEQYF.

In regard to this clone: Other DNA variants within this sample encode the same CDR3. The chain recombines TRBV11-2 with TRBJ2-5, with a tentative D call TRBD2 (5 bases). The CDR3 sequence is 13 residues long. Per germline, CDR1 SGHAT and CDR2 FQNNGV. Trimming took off 1 base at V and 3 bases at J, with 6 bases between the two ends. The CDR3 nucleotides read TGTGCCAGCAGCTTAGGGCGGGAAGAGACCCAGTACTTC. Amino acid sequence: CASSLGREETQYF.

The chain has TRBV6-5 and TRBJ2-3; D gene uncertain. The germline V gene encodes CDR1 MNHEY and CDR2 SVGAGI. CDR3 size: 13 residues. V was trimmed by 6 bases and J by 6 bases, leaving 13 bases between them. CDR3 bases: TGTGCCAGCAGCTCCGCGTGGTCTGATACGCAGTATTTT. Its translation is CASSSAWSDTQYF.

This clone was seen a single time. The chain carries TRBV28 and TRBJ2-7; D is uncertain. Germline-derived CDR1 and CDR2 are MDHEN and SYDVKM. The germline V and J ends were trimmed by 2 bases and 7 bases, with 9 bases remaining between them. The CDR3 has 12 amino acids. The CDR3 bases are TGTGCCAGCAGTTTAAGAGTGGGGGAGCAGTACTTC. This sequence encodes CASSLRVGEQYF.

The chain recombines TRBV5-1 with TRBJ2-7, with 8 bases aligning to TRBD1. Trimming took 0 bases from V and 5 from J; bases not matched to a gene: 4. The CDR3 is 14 amino acids. The germline V gene has CDR1 SGHRS and CDR2 YFSETQ. The CDR3 nucleotides are TGCGCCAGCAGCTTGGACAGGGGGACTGACGAGCAGTACTTC. Encoded protein: CASSLDRGTDEQYF.

In DNA, the CDR3 is TGCGCCAGCAGCCCTAGTGGAACTACTACCTACGAGCAGTACTTC. Protein product: CASSPSGTTTYEQYF. This chain joins TRBV5-1 and TRBJ2-7; D is undetermined. Germline values: CDR1 SGHRS, CDR2 YFSETQ. Trimming took 4 bases from V and 2 from J, leaving 16 bases between them. The CDR3 has 15 amino acids.

The sample holds one count of this clone. V and J are TRBV6-5 and TRBJ2-1, with a tentative D call TRBD2 (6 bases). CDR3 length: 16 amino acids. V was clipped by 0 bases and J by 0 bases, with 9 bases between them. Germline CDR1 reads MNHEY; CDR2 reads SVGAGI. The CDR3 protein is CASSYSGTGSYNEQFF. In nucleotides, the CDR3 is TGTGCCAGCAGTTACTCCGGGACTGGCTCCTACAATGAGCAGTTCTTC.

The chain carries TRBV6-1 and TRBJ1-1; 9 positions match TRBD1. Germline values: CDR1 MNHNS, CDR2 SASEGT. This CDR3 comprises 14 residues. V trimming: 6 bases; J trimming: 2 bases; junction bases outside the gene matches: 4. The CDR3 sequence: CASSGGQGNTEAFF. The CDR3 nucleotides are TGTGCCAGCAGCGGGGGACAGGGCAACACTGAAGCTTTCTTT.

The DNA for the CDR3 is TGCGCCAGCAGCCATGCTCCGGGACAGGGGCTCGACGAGCAGTACTTC. Amino acid sequence: CASSHAPGQGLDEQYF. This chain joins TRBV4-1 and TRBJ2-7, with 10 bases identical to TRBD1. The germline CDR1 and CDR2 sequences are MGHRA and YSYEKL. The CDR3 totals 16 residues. J gave up 5 bases and V 3 bases, and 10 bases lay outside the gene matches.

This clone was detected once. V usage is TRBV30 and J usage is TRBJ2-5; no definite D call. The DNA end favors TRBJ2-7, so the J call may be wrong. CDR1 and CDR2 from the germline V gene are GTSNPN and SVGIG (reference sequence). The CDR3 totals 13 residues. The CDR3 DNA is TGTGCCTGGAGTGTACCAGTGCGCTACGAGCAGTACTTC. Translated, it gives CAWSVPVRYEQYF.

The rearrangement joins TRBV25-1 to TRBJ1-2; 7 bases are a match to TRBD1. Trimming took 3 bases from V and 8 from J; bases not matched to a gene: 6. The CDR3 consists of 13 residues. Germline CDR1 reads MGHDK; CDR2 reads SYGVNS. The CDR3, as DNA: TGTGCCAGCAGTGACTCCAACAGGGGCGGCTACACCTTC. Translating gives CASSDSNRGGYTF.

The rearrangement links TRBV7-9 to TRBJ2-7, with a weak D call TRBD1 (6 bases). The CDR3 extends over 13 amino acids. Germline CDR1 reads SEHNR; CDR2 reads FQNEAQ (reference sequence). V was clipped by 1 base and J by 5 bases, with 9 bases between them. CDR3 residues: CASSLGSGDEQYF. Here the CDR3 DNA reads TGTGCCAGCAGCTTAGGATCAGGGGACGAGCAGTACTTC.

The chain recombines TRBV15 with TRBJ2-1; D uncertain. Per the germline V gene, CDR1 is LNHNV and CDR2 is YYDKDF (reference sequence). The CDR3 is made up of 16 amino acids. The V end lost 0 bases, the J end lost 6 bases, and 15 bases lay between the germline ends. In DNA, the CDR3 is TGTGCCACCAGCAGAGATTTCGGACCAGGTTCCAATGAGCAGTTCTTC. Its translation is CATSRDFGPGSNEQFF.

This chain uses TRBV6-5 with TRBJ2-3, with 7 bases that match TRBD2. The CDR3 length is 14 residues. The germline V gene has CDR1 MNHEY and CDR2 SVGAGI. With V trimmed by 4 bases and J by 2 bases, 3 bases remained unmatched. The DNA for the CDR3 is TGTGCCAGCAGTTCTAGCGGCTCCACAGATACGCAGTATTTT. This gives the protein CASSSSGSTDTQYF.

The chain couples TRBV25-1 to TRBJ2-2; TRBD2 agrees at 10 bases. CDR3 length: 15 residues. Germline V lookup: CDR1 MGHDK, CDR2 SYGVNS. With V trimmed by 7 bases and J by 5 bases, 7 bases remained unmatched. Written as DNA, the CDR3 is TGTGCCAGCACCCCGCGTAGCGGGAGGACCGGGGAGCTGTTTTTT. Amino acid sequence: CASTPRSGRTGELFF.

This chain connects TRBV2 to TRBJ2-2, with a possible D match to TRBD2 (6 bases). There are 16 residues in the CDR3. V was clipped by 9 bases and J by 6 bases, with 23 bases between them. CDR1 and CDR2 from the germline V gene are SNHLY and FYNNEI. This CDR3 reads CASAILGGEVAGELFF. DNA of the CDR3: TGTGCCAGTGCGATTCTCGGAGGGGAGGTCGCCGGGGAGCTGTTTTTT.